This T cell receptor (beta chain) was recorded in a study of shared clonotypes between healthy human individuals. Trimming removed 0 bases from V and 0 bases from J, with 6 bases in between. The CDR3 loop spans 14 amino acids. CDR1 MNHNY and CDR2 SVGAGI come from the germline V gene (reference sequence). Note on this clone: Other nucleotide sequences in the sample specify the same CDR3.

The naive CD8 subset, CD45RO-negative cells positively selected for CCR7, excluded terminally differentiated effector memory CD45RA+ cells. Generated by immunoSEQ multiplex PCR, the TCRdb table keeps only in-frame clones and is missing some. Counted here are about 2 million clones, just under 95% occurring once; the ten biggest clones make up under 1.5%. The TCR was taken from a man aged 18 to 30 in good health. What was sequenced was naive CD8+ T cells sorted from blood. The chain recombines TRBV6-6 with TRBJ2-7, with no clear D. The CDR3 is CASSYSNSSYEQYF. The CDR3, as DNA: TGTGCCAGCAGTTACTCTAACAGCTCCTACGAGCAGTACTTC.